One sample yielded the 23 T cell receptor beta chains listed below, sequenced in a study of blood T cells in healthy people across ages. Primed by a sample-barcoded 5' primer and a J-beta primer mix, a second PCR proceeded for roughly 7 to 11 cycles. TCRdb analysed the 5' RACE reads with MiXCR anew, one entry per CDR3 protein. In the table there are some 880,000 distinct CDR3 sequences, 36% of which are singletons. Source material: blood. Every receptor here comes from a man aged 18 to 30 in good health.

This clonotype was observed a handful of times. The rearrangement links TRBV24-1 to TRBJ2-3; no clear D gene. V lost 5 bases and J lost 10, with 12 bases in between. Germline V gene sequence: CDR1 KGHDR, CDR2 SFDVKD. The CDR3 spans 12 residues. The CDR3 DNA sequence: TGTGCCACCAGTGTGACGCAAGCTCCGCAGTATTTT. Translating it yields CATSVTQAPQYF.

This clonotype was seen only a few times. The V and J genes are TRBV24-1 and TRBJ2-3; D not resolved. CDR1 KGHDR and CDR2 SFDVKD come from the germline V gene. With 3 bases removed from V and 3 bases from J, the gap between germline ends came to 9 bases. This CDR3 comprises 14 residues. Here the CDR3 DNA reads TGTGCCACCAGTGATATGAGAACGACAGATACGCAGTATTTT. Protein: CATSDMRTTDTQYF.

The V gene is TRBV5-1, the J gene TRBJ2-7; D remains ambiguous. Trimming took off 0 bases at V and 2 bases at J, with 9 bases between the two ends. Germline values: CDR1 SGHRS, CDR2 YFSETQ. CDR3 size: 14 residues. The CDR3 reads CASSLDTSAYEQYF. CDR3 coding DNA: TGCGCCAGCAGCTTGGACACCTCAGCCTACGAGCAGTACTTC.

This clonotype was seen a handful of times. The chain is built from TRBV19 and TRBJ2-1, with D unclear. Germline CDR1 is LNHDA and CDR2 is SQIVND (reference sequence). With 4 bases removed from V and 4 bases from J, the gap between germline ends came to 5 bases. The CDR3 length is 12 residues. For the CDR3, the DNA is TGTGCCAGTAGTAACTTTTACAATGAGCAGTTCTTC. It translates to CASSNFYNEQFF.

V and J are TRBV12-3 or TRBV12-4 and TRBJ1-5, with 12 bases fitting TRBD1. CDR3 size: 17 residues. The V and J ends lost 5 bases and 2 bases, in that order; junction bases with no gene match: 7. The DNA for the CDR3 is TGTGCCAGCAGTACCGGGACAGGGGGCTTTCGCAATCAGCCCCAGCATTTT. It translates to CASSTGTGGFRNQPQHF.

This clonotype was detected many times. The gene calls are TRBV4-3 and TRBJ2-7; D unresolved. This CDR3 is built from 15 residues. With 0 bases removed from V and 2 bases from J, the gap between germline ends came to 11 bases. CDR1 LGHNA and CDR2 YSLEER come from the germline V gene. CDR3 sequence: CASSQDGRSPYEQYF. DNA for the CDR3: TGCGCCAGCAGCCAAGACGGAAGGAGTCCCTACGAGCAGTACTTC.

J is TRBJ2-1 and V is TRBV20-1, with 7 bases that match TRBD2. The CDR3 spans 13 residues. CDR1 is DFQATT and CDR2 is SNEGSKA in the germline V gene (reference sequence). V lost 6 bases to trimming and J lost 5 bases; unmatched junction nucleotides: 7. This chain's CDR3 is CSALGRANNEQFF. The DNA for the CDR3 is TGCAGTGCCCTTGGGAGGGCCAACAATGAGCAGTTCTTC.

This clonotype has only a few counts. The V and J genes are TRBV7-9 and TRBJ2-2, with D perhaps given as TRBD1 or TRBD2 (6 bases each). Germline V gene data show CDR1 as SEHNR and CDR2 as FQNEAQ (reference sequence). The germline V and J ends were trimmed by 5 bases and 13 bases, with 20 bases remaining between them. The CDR3 extends over 14 amino acids. CDR3 loop: CASSPGEASIRLFF. In DNA form, the CDR3 reads TGTGCCAGCAGCCCAGGGGAGGCGTCAATCCGGCTGTTTTTT.

This clonotype has just a few counts. V is TRBV6-6 and J is TRBJ2-5; D call uncertain. The germline V gene encodes CDR1 MNHNY and CDR2 SVGAGI (reference sequence). Between the trimmed V and J ends, which lost 9 bases and 5 bases, there was a span of 22 bases. The length of the CDR3 is 15 residues. CDR3 in amino acids: CASTHSQPRWETQYF. The CDR3 bases are TGTGCCAGTACTCACTCGCAGCCCAGATGGGAGACCCAGTACTTC.

This chain links TRBV2 with TRBJ2-3; 10 bases match TRBD1. CDR3 length: 17 residues. Germline V gene sequence: CDR1 SNHLY, CDR2 FYNNEI. The ends lost 4 bases at V and 3 bases at J; junction bases unmatched: 10. The CDR3 DNA reads as TGTGCCAGCAGTGGCCCGGGACAGGGGATAGGGACAGATACGCAGTATTTT. This translates into CASSGPGQGIGTDTQYF.

This chain joins TRBV16 and TRBJ2-5; the D call may be TRBD1 or TRBD2 (6 bases each). The germline gives CDR1 KGHSY, CDR2 FQNENV. Trimming shortened V by 3 bases and J by 2 bases, and 16 bases separated the two germline ends. CDR3 length: 16 residues. Written as DNA, the CDR3 is TGTGCCAGCAGCCATGATGGGGGGCCCATACAAGAGACCCAGTACTTC. Encoded protein: CASSHDGGPIQETQYF.

The J gene is TRBJ2-6, the V gene TRBV12-3 or TRBV12-4, with D uncertain. The V end was cut by 2 bases, the J end by 0 bases, with 8 bases between. There are 16 residues in the CDR3. CDR3 bases: TGTGCCAGCAGTTTAAGACTGATCTCTGGGGCCAACGTCCTGACTTTC. As protein: CASSLRLISGANVLTF.

The rearrangement links TRBV7-2 to TRBJ1-1; a weak D match, TRBD1 (5 bases). Per the germline V gene, CDR1 is SGHTA and CDR2 is FQGNSA. CDR3 length: 15 residues. The V end lost 4 bases, the J end lost 1 base, and 13 bases lay between the germline ends. This CDR3 is CASSSLRGPNTEAFF. CDR3 sequence (DNA): TGTGCCAGCAGCTCCCTGCGGGGACCGAACACTGAAGCTTTCTTT. The complete variable domain, with remaining parts taken from reference TRBV7-2 and TRBJ1-1, reads GAGVSQSPSNKVTEKGKDVELRCDPISGHTALYWYRQSLGQGLEFLIYFQGNSAPDKSGLPSDRFSAERTGGSVSTLTIQRTQQEDSAVYLCASSSLRGPNTEAFFGQGTRLTVV.

This chain links TRBV4-3 with TRBJ2-2, with D perhaps TRBD1 (6 bases). In germline, CDR1 is LGHNA, CDR2 YSLEER. This CDR3 has 16 amino acids. Deletions cut 4 bases from V and 2 bases from J, with 14 bases between. CDR3 sequence: CASSPQRGGNTGELFF. CDR3 bases: TGCGCCAGCAGCCCTCAGCGAGGGGGTAACACCGGGGAGCTGTTTTTT.

The V gene is TRBV12-3 or TRBV12-4, the J gene TRBJ1-1; 7 bases are shared with TRBD1. Trimming cost V 6 bases and J 1 base; bases outside gene matches: 8. CDR3 size: 15 residues. The CDR3 DNA is TGTGCCAGCAGCCCGGGACAGAGAAGGAACACTGAAGCTTTCTTT. Translating it yields CASSPGQRRNTEAFF.

The chain recombines TRBV7-2 with TRBJ1-1; no clear D. CDR1 is SGHTA, CDR2 FQGNSA, per germline. V lost 4 bases to trimming and J lost 0 bases, with 12 bases between them. This CDR3 is 15 amino acids long. The CDR3 nucleotides read TGTGCCAGCAGCTCTGCCGGGATATTGAACACTGAAGCTTTCTTT. It encodes CASSSAGILNTEAFF.

The rearrangement uses TRBV7-8 and TRBJ2-1; D uncertain. This CDR3 comprises 14 residues. CDR1 is SGHVS and CDR2 is FQNEAQ in the germline V gene. V was clipped by 0 bases and J by 5 bases, with 8 bases between them. This chain's CDR3 is CASSLARVNNEQFF. The CDR3 DNA reads TGTGCCAGCAGCTTAGCTCGGGTGAACAATGAGCAGTTCTTC.

This clonotype has only a few counts. The chain recombines TRBV14 with TRBJ1-2; D unclear. Trimming shortened V by 3 bases and J by 2 bases, and 4 bases separated the two germline ends. The germline gives CDR1 SGHDN, CDR2 FVKESK. This CDR3 region has 12 residues. Here the CDR3 DNA reads TGTGCCAGCAGCCACGGAAACTATGGCTACACCTTC. Translated: CASSHGNYGYTF. Filled out from reference TRBV14 and TRBJ1-2, the complete variable domain reads EAGVTQFPSHSVIEKGQTVTLRCDPISGHDNLYWYRRVMGKEIKFLLHFVKESKQDESGMPNNRFLAERTGGTYSTLKVQPAELEDSGVYFCASSHGNYGYTFGSGTRLTVV.

The rearrangement joins TRBV3-1 to TRBJ1-3; TRBD1 agrees at 7 bases. J gave up 5 bases and V 4 bases, and 5 bases lay outside the gene matches. From germline, CDR1 is LGHDT and CDR2 YNNKEL (reference sequence). The length of the CDR3 is 14 residues. The CDR3: CASSPRDRRNTIYF. CDR3 bases: TGTGCCAGCAGCCCACGGGACAGAAGAAACACCATATATTTT.

This clonotype has a single count. A read error is possible here, since a much larger clone lies one base away. The genes are TRBV20-1 and TRBJ2-4, with 7 bases lining up with TRBD1. This CDR3 has 13 amino acids. The J segment lost 13 bases and the V segment lost 5 bases, leaving 14 bases of the junction unmatched. Germline CDR1 is DFQATT and CDR2 is SNEGSKA (reference sequence). CDR3 region: CSAGKTGQEAQYF. The CDR3 coding sequence is TGCAGTGCTGGAAAGACAGGGCAAGAGGCCCAGTACTTC.

The genes are TRBV29-1 and TRBJ2-3; maybe TRBD2 (5 bases). This CDR3 region has 14 residues. Trimming shortened V by 7 bases and J by 4 bases, and 18 bases separated the two germline ends. In germline, CDR1 is SQVTM, CDR2 ANQGSEA. Here the CDR3 DNA reads TGCAGCGCCCCATCTCGGGGTGGGGCAGATACGCAGTATTTT. Translation gives CSAPSRGGADTQYF.

This clonotype was detected many times. The chain recombines TRBV28 with TRBJ1-6, with D uncertain. Germline V gene sequence: CDR1 MDHEN, CDR2 SYDVKM. V lost 2 bases, J lost 8 bases, and 4 bases lay in between. CDR3 size: 12 residues. CDR3 DNA: TGTGCCAGCAGTTTAGGGGATTCACCCCTCCACTTT. Amino acids: CASSLGDSPLHF.

This clonotype was observed at least ten times. Here the CDR3 DNA reads TGTGCCAGCAGCAGGATTGAGCAGGGTTGGAATGAGCAGTTCTTC. Residues: CASSRIEQGWNEQFF. The rearrangement uses TRBV5-5 and TRBJ2-1, with a possible D match to TRBD1 (5 bases). From germline, CDR1 is SGHKS and CDR2 YYEKEE (reference sequence). Trimming shortened V by 4 bases and J by 7 bases, and 18 bases separated the two germline ends. The CDR3 contains 15 residues.